This T cell receptor (beta chain) was profiled in a study of shared clonotypes between healthy human individuals. Study-wide results and limits: Compared with memory subsets, naive subsets generally had larger estimated richness. Depth was large, yet rarefaction showed that sorted-subset sequencing was incomplete.

This CDR3 has 16 amino acids. Trimming removed 2 bases from V and 5 bases from J; junction bases left unmatched: 8. Per the germline V gene, CDR1 is SGDLS and CDR2 is YYNGEE. Authors' processing steps: Quality scores were absent from the junction-only immunoSEQ sequences, so filtering differed. The table came from immunoSEQ multiplex PCR; TCRdb's copy has only in-frame clones and leaves some out. That table supplies the V and J calls and clone size; D and trimming were determined from the DNA. This repertoire shows 2 million to 2.5 million clones, more than 85% found once; its top ten account for 0.39%. Concerning this clone itself: Its antigen remains unknown.

The sample consisted of naive CD4+ T cells from PBMCs. Regarding subset: CD45RA+ positively selected. The V gene is TRBV9, the J gene TRBJ2-3; 10 bases are a match to TRBD2. This TCR came from a man between 18 and 35 years old in good health. Some clones in this sample may be carry-over from other donors' samples. CDR3 region: CASSVGVAGGKDTQYF. CDR3 DNA sequence: TGTGCCAGCAGCGTCGGGGTAGCGGGGGGAAAAGATACGCAGTATTTT.